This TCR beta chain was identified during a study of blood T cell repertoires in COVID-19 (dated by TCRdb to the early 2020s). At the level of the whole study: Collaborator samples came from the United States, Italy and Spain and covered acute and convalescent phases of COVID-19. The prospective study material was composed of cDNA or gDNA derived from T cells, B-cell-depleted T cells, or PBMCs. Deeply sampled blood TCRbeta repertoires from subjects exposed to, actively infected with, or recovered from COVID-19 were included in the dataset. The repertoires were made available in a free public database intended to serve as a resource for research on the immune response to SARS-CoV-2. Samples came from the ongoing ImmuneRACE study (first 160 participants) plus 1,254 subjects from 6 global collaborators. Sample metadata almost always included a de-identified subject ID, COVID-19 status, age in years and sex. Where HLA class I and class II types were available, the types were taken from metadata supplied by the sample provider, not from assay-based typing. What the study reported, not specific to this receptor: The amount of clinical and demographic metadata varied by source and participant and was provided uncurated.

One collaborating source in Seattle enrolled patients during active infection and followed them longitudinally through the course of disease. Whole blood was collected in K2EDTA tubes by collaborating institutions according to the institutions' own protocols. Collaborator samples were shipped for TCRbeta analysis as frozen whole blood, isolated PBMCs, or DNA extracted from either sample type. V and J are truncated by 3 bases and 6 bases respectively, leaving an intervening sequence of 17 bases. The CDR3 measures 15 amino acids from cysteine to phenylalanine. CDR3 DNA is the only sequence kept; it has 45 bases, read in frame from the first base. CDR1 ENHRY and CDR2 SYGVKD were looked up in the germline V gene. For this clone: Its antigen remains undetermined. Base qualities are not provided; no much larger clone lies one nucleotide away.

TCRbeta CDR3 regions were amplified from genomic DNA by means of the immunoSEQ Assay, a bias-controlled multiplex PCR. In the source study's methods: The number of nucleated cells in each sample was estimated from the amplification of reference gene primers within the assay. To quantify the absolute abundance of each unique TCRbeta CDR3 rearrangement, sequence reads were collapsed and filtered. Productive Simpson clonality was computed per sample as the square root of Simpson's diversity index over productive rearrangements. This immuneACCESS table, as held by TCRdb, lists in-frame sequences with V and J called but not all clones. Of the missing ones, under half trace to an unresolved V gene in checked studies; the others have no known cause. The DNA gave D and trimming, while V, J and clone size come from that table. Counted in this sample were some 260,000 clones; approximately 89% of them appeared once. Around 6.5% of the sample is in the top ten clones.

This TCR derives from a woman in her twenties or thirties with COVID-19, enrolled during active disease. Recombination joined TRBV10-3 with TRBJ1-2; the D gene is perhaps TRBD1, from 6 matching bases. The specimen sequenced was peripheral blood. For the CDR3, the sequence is CAISDTGGTNDGYTF. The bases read TGTGCCATCAGTGATACGGGGGGCACAAATGATGGCTACACCTTC.